These 11 T cell receptor beta chains share one sample of origin, sequenced in a study of tumor and adjacent non-tumor tissue in lung cancer. A modified ARM-PCR protocol with three rounds of nested PCR amplified TCRbeta. TCRdb re-called the multiplex PCR reads through MiXCR, storing one row per CDR3 protein. Among about 110,000 distinct CDR3 sequences listed, roughly two thirds were seen once. The template was RNA from unsorted bulk tissue. Distant lung tissue was collected more than 3 cm away from the tumor edge. The sequenced material came from distant non-tumor lung tissue. These receptors all come from a man between 60 and 75 years old with non-small cell lung cancer.

This clonotype was counted a single time. V gene TRBV6-5 combines with J gene TRBJ2-2; D may be TRBD2 (5 bases). The CDR3 extends over 14 amino acids. Germline CDR1 reads MNHEY; CDR2 reads SVGAGI. Trimming removed 8 bases from V and 6 bases from J, with 16 bases in between. CDR3 region: CASGTSVVAGELFF. For the CDR3, the DNA is TGTGCCAGCGGCACTAGTGTCGTCGCCGGGGAGCTGTTTTTT.

About this clonotype itself: Its ends do not fully match the called genes, so a read error is possible. The CDR3, as DNA: TGTACCAGTCGTGATAGGGCGGACACCGGGGAGCTGTTTTTT. As protein: CTSRDRADTGELFF. The chain joins TRBV6-1 to TRBJ2-2, with D unresolved. The CDR3 consists of 14 residues. The germline V gene encodes CDR1 MNHNS and CDR2 SASEGT.

For this clonotype: Possible read error: a much larger clone is one base away. This sequence joins TRBV20-1 and TRBJ1-2; D uncertain. This CDR3 region has 12 residues. Germline CDR1 DFQATT, CDR2 SNEGSKA (reference sequence). The CDR3, as DNA: TGCGGTGCTACTAACAACTACTATGGCTACACCTTC. Residues: CGATNNYYGYTF.

This clonotype has more than one count but fewer than ten. This may come from a read error, since a much larger clone is one base off. Here the CDR3 DNA reads TGTGTCAGCGCGGAGAACGGACATCTCGGAGGAGCTTTCTTT. This sequence encodes CVSAENGHLGGAFF. The gene calls are TRBV6-1 and TRBJ1-1, with D possibly matching TRBD1 (5 bases). Germline values: CDR1 MNHNS, CDR2 SASEGT. The CDR3 length is 14 residues.

Regarding this clonotype: A clone one base away is much larger, so this may be a read error. The chain is built from TRBV20-1 and TRBJ2-7; D may be TRBD2 (5 bases). This CDR3 contains 15 residues. CDR1 and CDR2 from the germline V gene are DFQATT and SNEGSKA (reference sequence). The CDR3 spells CSARPLRAGSYDQYF. The CDR3 DNA follows: TGCAGTGCTAGACCGCTGAGGGCTGGCTCCTACGATCAGTACTTC.

The count of this clonotype is one. The CDR3 DNA reads TGTGCCAGCATGGTGGCGGGGGCTCAGTACTTC. Its translation is CASMVAGAQYF. The chain uses TRBV6-5 and TRBJ2-5, with D possibly matching TRBD2 (7 bases). Trimming removed 7 bases at V and 11 bases at J, with 14 bases between. Germline V gene lookup returns CDR1 MNHEY and CDR2 SVGAGI. This CDR3 is built from 11 residues.

On this clonotype: A much more abundant neighbour one base away suggests this may be a read error. The chain joins TRBV12-3 or TRBV12-4 to TRBJ1-2; D is ambiguous. This CDR3 is built from 11 residues. CDR3 loop: CASSPGSGYIF. CDR3 bases: TGTGCCAGCAGTCCGGGCTCTGGCTACATCTTC.

This clonotype was seen many times. The V call is TRBV2, the J call TRBJ2-1; 9 bases align to TRBD1. This CDR3 has 13 amino acids. V shed 6 bases, J shed 6 bases, and the junction held 3 bases outside the gene matches. The V gene's germline CDR1 is SNHLY and CDR2 FYNNEI. Here the CDR3 reads CASRTGGINEQFF. Written as DNA, the CDR3 is TGTGCCAGCAGAACAGGGGGCATCAATGAGCAGTTCTTC.

With respect to this clonotype: A read error is likely, as this CDR3 ends without the conserved phenylalanine or tryptophan. V usage is TRBV11-2 and J usage is TRBJ2-5, with D possibly matching TRBD2 (5 bases). CDR1 SGHAT and CDR2 FQNNGV come from the germline V gene. CDR3 length equals 15 residues. The CDR3 sequence is CASSLVPPGGETQYL. The CDR3 region has the DNA TGTGCTAGCAGCTTAGTCCCCCCAGGAGGAGAGACACAGTACCTC.

Comment on this clonotype: An end of the junction differs from the germline gene, which may be a read error. The DNA of the CDR3 is TGTGCCAGCACCAAGACAGGGGGAGCCACCACTGAAACTTTCTTT. It codes for CASTKTGGATTETFF. The rearrangement links TRBV12-3 or TRBV12-4 to TRBJ1-1; 9 bases agree with TRBD1. The CDR3 has 15 residues.

The chain recombines TRBV10-1 with TRBJ2-3; 10 bases are shared with TRBD1. Germline CDR1 and CDR2: WNHNN and SYGVQD (reference sequence). The CDR3 covers 15 residues. The J segment lost 4 bases and the V segment lost 2 bases, leaving 3 bases of the junction unmatched. As DNA, the CDR3 is TGCGCCAGCAGTGAGCGGACAGGGGGTGCAGATACGCAGTATTTT. Amino acid sequence: CASSERTGGADTQYF.